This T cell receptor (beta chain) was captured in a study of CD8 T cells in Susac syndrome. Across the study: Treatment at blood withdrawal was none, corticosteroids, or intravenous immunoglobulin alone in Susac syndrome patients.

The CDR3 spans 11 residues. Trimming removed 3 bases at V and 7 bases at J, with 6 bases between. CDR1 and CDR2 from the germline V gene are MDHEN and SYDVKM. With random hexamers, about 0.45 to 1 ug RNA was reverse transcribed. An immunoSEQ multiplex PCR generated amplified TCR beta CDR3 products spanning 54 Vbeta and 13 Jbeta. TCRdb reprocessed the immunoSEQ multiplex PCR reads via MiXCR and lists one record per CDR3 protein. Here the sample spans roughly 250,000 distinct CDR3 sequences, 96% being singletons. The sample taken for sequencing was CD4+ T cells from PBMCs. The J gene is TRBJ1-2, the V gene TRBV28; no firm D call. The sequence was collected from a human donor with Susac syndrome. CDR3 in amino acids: CASSFGSGYTF. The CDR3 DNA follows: TGTGCCAGCAGTTTCGGTTCTGGCTACACCTTC.